The next 14 T cell receptor beta chains were all read from a single sample in a study of T cell changes during pregnancy in multiple sclerosis (dated by TCRdb to between 2017 and 2020). Library method: the immunoSEQ multiplex PCR assay. As stored in TCRdb, this immuneACCESS dataset retains in-frame rearrangements with V and J assigned. A fraction of the clones does not appear; measured against another copy, unresolved V genes explain less than half of the discrepancy, and the remainder lacks a known reason. The sample table shows tens of thousands of clones, and 80% to 95% are seen once. The biggest ten clones account for around 0.45% of the sample. The sample in question was CD4+ T cells from peripheral blood mononuclear cells, obtained in the second trimester of pregnancy. The receptors shown here come from a female donor with multiple sclerosis, enrolled in a pregnancy study.

The chain carries TRBV7-2 and TRBJ2-3; 7 nucleotides align to TRBD2. V gave up 5 bases and J gave up 3 bases; unmatched junction bases: 8. CDR1 is SGHTA and CDR2 is FQGNSA in the germline V gene. This CDR3 spans 15 amino acids. CDR3 in DNA: TGTGCCAGCAGCAGCCGACTAGCCCAAACAGATACGCAGTATTTT. Amino acids: CASSSRLAQTDTQYF.

The chain links TRBV7-8 to TRBJ2-5; 8 bases map to TRBD1. Losses at the gene ends were 3 bases for V and 3 bases for J; bases not matched to a gene: 3. The CDR3 consists of 14 residues. Per the germline V gene, CDR1 is SGHVS and CDR2 is FQNEAQ. The CDR3 spells CASSFWTGKETQYF. CDR3 nucleotides: TGTGCCAGCAGCTTTTGGACAGGGAAAGAGACCCAGTACTTC.

V gene TRBV29-1 combines with J gene TRBJ1-2, with D tentatively TRBD1 (6 bases). Germline V CDR1 and CDR2: SQVTM, ANQGSEA. Between the trimmed V and J ends, which lost 3 bases and 6 bases, there was a span of 8 bases. This CDR3 spans 11 amino acids. CDR3 sequence reads: CSVEDSDGYTF. CDR3 nucleotide sequence: TGCAGCGTTGAGGACAGCGATGGCTACACCTTC.

The chain joins TRBV6-1 to TRBJ1-3; D is unclear. The CDR3 length is 16 residues. V was shortened by 2 bases and J by 0 bases, with 11 bases between the two germline ends. The germline V gene has CDR1 MNHNS and CDR2 SASEGT. CDR3 nucleotide sequence: TGTGCCAGCAGTGAAACAGACCCAAGCTCTGGAAACACCATATATTTT. Translated, it gives CASSETDPSSGNTIYF.

The chain recombines TRBV27 with TRBJ2-1; tentatively, D is TRBD1 (5 bases). The CDR3 runs 12 residues. Between the trimmed V and J ends, which lost 3 bases and 15 bases, there was a span of 15 bases. CDR1 and CDR2 (germline): MNHEY, SMNVEV (reference sequence). The CDR3 loop reads CASSFNRGEWFF. CDR3 nucleotides: TGTGCCAGCAGTTTCAATAGGGGTGAGTGGTTCTTC.

In its sample, this clone was seen a few times. The gene calls are TRBV13 and TRBJ2-7; 7 positions match TRBD2. Germline CDR1 PRHDT, CDR2 FYEKMQ (reference sequence). The CDR3 length is 13 residues. V lost 2 bases, J lost 5 bases, and 3 bases stayed unmatched. The chain's CDR3 is CASSLSGADEQYF. CDR3 DNA: TGTGCCAGCAGCTTAAGCGGGGCGGACGAGCAGTACTTC.

This chain uses TRBV27 with TRBJ1-2, with 8 bases that match TRBD1. The CDR3 loop spans 15 amino acids. J was trimmed by 3 bases and V by 5 bases; bases with no gene match: 8. Germline values: CDR1 MNHEY, CDR2 SMNVEV (reference sequence). CDR3 nucleotide sequence: TGTGCCAGCAGTAACCATCGGACAGGGCACTATGGCTACACCTTC. As protein: CASSNHRTGHYGYTF.

This clone showed up just once. The chain joins TRBV4-3 to TRBJ1-2, with D uncertain. The V and J ends lost 0 bases and 4 bases respectively, with 6 bases between them. The CDR3 length is 13 residues. Germline values: CDR1 LGHNA, CDR2 YSLEER. This chain's CDR3 is CASSQDTTYGYTF. The DNA of the CDR3 is TGCGCCAGCAGCCAAGATACAACCTATGGCTACACCTTC.

This clone was found a few times. The rearrangement joins TRBV6-6 to TRBJ1-4, with 8 positions matching TRBD1. The CDR3 loop spans 12 amino acids. J gave up 6 bases and V 10 bases, and 4 bases lay outside the gene matches. Germline V CDR1 and CDR2: MNHNY, SVGAGI (reference sequence). The CDR3, as DNA: TGTGCCACCGACAGGGGATATGAAAAACTGTTTTTT. Protein: CATDRGYEKLFF.

CDR3 nucleotide sequence: TGTGCCAGCTCGAACAGGGGCTCCTACGAGCAGTACTTC. As protein: CASSNRGSYEQYF. J is TRBJ2-7 and V is TRBV7-2; 7 bases align to TRBD1. V shed 8 bases and J 0 bases; nucleotides not matched to a gene: 4. Germline V CDR1 and CDR2: SGHTA, FQGNSA. The CDR3 is 13 amino acids.

V is TRBV5-1 and J is TRBJ1-2; 7 bases agree with TRBD1. The CDR3 extends over 14 amino acids. Per the germline V gene, CDR1 is SGHRS and CDR2 is YFSETQ. Losses at the gene ends were 0 bases for V and 2 bases for J; bases not matched to a gene: 1. CDR3 loop: CASSLGQGNYGYTF. The CDR3 DNA reads TGCGCCAGCAGCTTGGGACAGGGAAACTATGGCTACACCTTC.

The V call is TRBV11-2, the J call TRBJ1-6; 12 bases fit TRBD1. Germline values: CDR1 SGHAT, CDR2 FQNNGV. The CDR3 covers 15 residues. V was clipped by 4 bases and J by 14 bases; unmatched bases: 9. The CDR3 nucleotides read TGTGCCAGCAGCTCCCCCGGGACAGGGGGCGGTACCCTCCACTTT. Translation: CASSSPGTGGGTLHF.

CDR3 DNA sequence: TGTGCCTGGAGTCTACAGGTTACCGGGGAGCTGTTTTTT. Protein product: CAWSLQVTGELFF. The J gene is TRBJ2-2, the V gene TRBV30; possible D gene TRBD1, 5 bases. Germline CDR1 is GTSNPN and CDR2 is SVGIG (reference sequence). This CDR3 spans 13 amino acids. Trimming shortened V by 2 bases and J by 5 bases, and 9 bases separated the two germline ends.

V usage is TRBV29-1 and J usage is TRBJ2-1, with 11 bases matching TRBD2. From germline, CDR1 is SQVTM and CDR2 ANQGSEA. V was clipped by 7 bases and J by 6 bases; unmatched bases: 2. There are 12 residues in the CDR3. CDR3: CSATSGSNEQFF. CDR3 DNA: TGCAGCGCCACTAGCGGGAGCAATGAGCAGTTCTTC.